This T cell receptor beta chain was recovered during a study of post-analysis software for immune sequencing data (dated by TCRdb to the mid-2010s). About the study as a whole: Disease courses on record covered relapsing-remitting, secondary progressive and progressive-relapsing multiple sclerosis, though some patients had no subtype annotation. Patient repertoires were compared against some twelve previously published healthy control repertoires from donors aged about 6 to 27 years. A subset of samples was prepared in parallel using single-end sample barcoding, then pooled and co-amplified after Illumina adapter ligation. Points the paper makes about the study in general: Significantly higher frequencies in patients than in controls were found for roughly 5 TRBV segments, including TRBV5-6, TRBV5-1 and TRBV20-1. When samples were clustered directly using the F measure, samples prepared in the same batch co-clustered strongly, which prompted a batch-effect correction. Compared with controls, multiple sclerosis patients had significantly lower normalized Chao1 diversity, a finding suggesting substantial peripheral T-cell clonal expansion. The control group was slightly older than the multiple sclerosis patient group.

As for this clonotype: The clone's antigen remains unknown. The record has no base qualities; no much larger clone is one base away.

Library preparation was by PCR. Sequencer: Illumina HiSeq 2500. Unique molecular identifiers were incorporated into TCR beta cDNA libraries to reduce PCR and sequencing biases. Per 1 to 10 million input T cells, 500,000 or so cDNA molecules were obtained, such that each molecule approximated one T cell. The patient libraries were prepared and sequenced using the same protocol as the earlier healthy control dataset. Within a given batch, samples were prepared together, multiplexed and sequenced on the same HiSeq lane. Turning to the authors' computational methods: MIGEC was used to process the raw barcoded reads, and molecular identifier groups with only a single read were discarded before consensus assembly and CDR3 extraction. Clonotype tables were post-analysed with VDJtools, and diversity was normalized by down-sampling all datasets to the smallest sample size. To correct batch-related cross-sample contamination, repertoire overlap clustering matched CDR3 amino acid sequences but not nucleotide sequences. The raw public reads went through TCRdb reprocessing: fastp at Q25, MiXCR clone calling, in-frame beta chains kept. For every CDR3 protein sequence, its rows merge into one entry that carries the most common genes and DNA. These V and J calls rely on TCRdb rather than the paper's analysis. The sample profile shows around 400,000 distinct CDR3 sequences; 39% of them were found once. The ten biggest clones cover 7.6% of the sample.

To demonstrate the VDJtools post-analysis software, the study profiled TCR beta repertoires from the peripheral blood of about 13 young patients with multiple sclerosis. The multiple sclerosis patients were children and adolescents ranging in age from about 6 to 17 years. The germline V gene (reference sequence) sets CDR1 to LNHNV and CDR2 to YYDKDF. The CDR3, cysteine through phenylalanine, is 16 amino acids long. Just CDR3 DNA is preserved here, 48 bases in frame from base 1. V loses 1 base at its end and J loses 6 bases; junction bases beyond the gene matches: 5. This TCR was sampled from a girl aged 2 to 10 with multiple sclerosis. Specimen: blood. The chain employs TRBV15 and TRBJ1-5; TRBD1 lines up with 11 middle nucleotides. The CDR3 region reads CATSRGRDRGIQPQHF. The nucleotide sequence is TGTGCCACCAGCAGAGGCCGGGACAGGGGGATTCAGCCCCAGCATTTT.